This TCR beta chain was retrieved from a study of T cell responses to AZD1222 COVID-19 vaccine. CDR3 length: 16 amino acids. V was clipped by 3 bases and J by 9 bases; unmatched bases: 9. The germline V gene encodes CDR1 SGHRS and CDR2 YFSETQ. Using immunoSEQ multiplex PCR, the repertoire was profiled, and TCRdb retains in-frame clones only, with some absent. The sample lists around 140,000 clones, more than 75% occurring once. This clonotype was obtained from an adult who received the AZD1222 COVID-19 vaccine. The sequences come from peripheral blood, collected 28 days after the second AZD1222 dose. The chain employs TRBV5-1 and TRBJ1-6, with TRBD1 matching 10 bases. The CDR3 protein is CASSYDTTGGISPLHF. The CDR3 region has the DNA TGCGCCAGCAGCTACGATACGACAGGGGGCATTTCACCCCTCCACTTT.